These 5 T cell receptor beta chains were sequenced from one sample in a study of shared clonotypes between healthy human individuals. Some clones are missing from TCRdb's copy, which holds only in-frame ones; the method was immunoSEQ multiplex PCR. The sample has some 1.5 million clones, roughly 96% seen once. The material sequenced was naive CD4+ T cells sorted from blood. Subset: CD45RA+ positively selected. These receptors all come from a man aged 25 to 40 in good health.

V gene TRBV14 combines with J gene TRBJ2-1; no clear D. Trimming took 4 bases from V and 6 from J, leaving 13 bases between them. The CDR3 is 14 amino acids. Germline values: CDR1 SGHDN, CDR2 FVKESK. The CDR3 DNA reads as TGTGCCAGCAGCCCTAGTTTGAGAGCCAATGAGCAGTTCTTC. Translating gives CASSPSLRANEQFF. Based on the CDR3 plus reference TRBV14 and TRBJ2-1, the full variable domain is EAGVTQFPSHSVIEKGQTVTLRCDPISGHDNLYWYRRVMGKEIKFLLHFVKESKQDESGMPNNRFLAERTGGTYSTLKVQPAELEDSGVYFCASSPSLRANEQFFGPGTRLTVL.

The chain has TRBV7-8 and TRBJ2-7; TRBD2 aligns across 10 bases. This CDR3 has 14 amino acids. Trimming cost V 1 base and J 7 bases; bases outside gene matches: 4. Per the germline V gene, CDR1 is SGHVS and CDR2 is FQNEAQ. The CDR3 DNA reads as TGTGCCAGCAGCTTAGAACTAGCGGGATATGAGCAGTACTTC. This gives the protein CASSLELAGYEQYF.

The chain carries TRBV9 and TRBJ2-1, with D maybe TRBD2 (6 bases). Per germline, CDR1 SGDLS and CDR2 YYNGEE. The CDR3 runs to 14 residues. Between the trimmed V and J ends, which lost 5 bases and 3 bases, there was a span of 12 bases. In DNA, the CDR3 is TGTGCCAGCAGTCCGGGGGTCTTCTACAATGAGCAGTTCTTC. Translation: CASSPGVFYNEQFF.

This chain connects TRBV11-2 to TRBJ2-2, with TRBD1 as a possible D gene (7 bases). CDR1 and CDR2 from the germline V gene are SGHAT and FQNNGV. The CDR3 loop spans 15 amino acids. The V gene lost 1 base and the J gene lost 7 bases, with 13 bases spanning the gap. Written as DNA, the CDR3 is TGTGCCAGCAGCTTAGCCAGGGGGGTGAGCGGGGAGCTGTTTTTT. Protein sequence: CASSLARGVSGELFF.

The V call is TRBV9, the J call TRBJ1-1; D unresolved. Germline V CDR1 and CDR2: SGDLS, YYNGEE. V was cut by 0 bases and J by 11 bases, with 14 bases left in between. The CDR3 length is 13 residues. The CDR3 sequence: CASSVDFEGRAFF. As DNA, the CDR3 is TGTGCCAGCAGCGTAGATTTCGAGGGTCGGGCTTTCTTT.